Shown below are 24 T cell receptor beta chains from a single sample sequenced in a study of long-term antiretroviral therapy in people with HIV. Sequencing used immunoSEQ v3.0 at survey level. TCRdb's table, derived via immunoSEQ multiplex PCR, lists solely in-frame clones and lacks some. The table has 26,000 or so clones, nearly 85% seen once. The starting material was unsorted PBMCs, obtained 0.8 years before starting antiretroviral therapy. These receptors were obtained from a man younger than 35 with HIV.

This chain connects TRBV6-1 to TRBJ2-7, with D uncertain. Germline CDR1 MNHNS, CDR2 SASEGT. The V gene lost 0 bases and the J gene lost 5 bases, with 5 bases spanning the gap. The CDR3 covers 12 residues. CDR3 DNA sequence: TGTGCCAGCAGTGAAGCTGGCGACGAGCAGTACTTC. It specifies CASSEAGDEQYF.

The rearrangement joins TRBV27 to TRBJ2-5, with no clear D. This CDR3 is 13 amino acids long. Trimming pared 0 bases from V and 9 bases from J, leaving 11 bases between. Germline lookup yields CDR1 MNHEY and CDR2 SMNVEV (reference sequence). The CDR3 sequence: CASSLSMGSPQYF. The CDR3, as DNA: TGTGCCAGCAGTTTATCGATGGGTTCTCCCCAGTACTTC.

CDR3 loop: CASSPRQGGISGELFF. The CDR3 DNA reads TGTGCCAGCAGCCCCCGACAGGGGGGGATATCCGGGGAGCTGTTTTTT. V is TRBV9 and J is TRBJ2-2; 9 bases map to TRBD1. The trim removed 4 bases at V and 6 bases at J, leaving 10 bases unmatched. In germline, CDR1 is SGDLS, CDR2 YYNGEE. The CDR3 loop spans 16 amino acids.

This clone turned up a few times. The chain recombines TRBV19 with TRBJ2-2; 10 nucleotides agree with TRBD1. V shed 7 bases, J shed 2 bases, and the junction held 19 bases outside the gene matches. Per germline, CDR1 LNHDA and CDR2 SQIVND (reference sequence). The CDR3 runs to 20 residues. CDR3 region: CASTDSGQGVYYENTGELFF. CDR3 DNA: TGTGCCAGTACCGACAGTGGACAGGGGGTATACTACGAAAACACCGGGGAGCTGTTTTTT.

V and J are TRBV6-4 and TRBJ2-2, with 9 positions matching TRBD1. The trim removed 4 bases at V and 4 bases at J, leaving 1 base unmatched. CDR3 length: 14 residues. Germline values: CDR1 MRHNA, CDR2 SNTAGT. CDR3 in amino acids: CASSGTGATGELFF. The CDR3 DNA follows: TGTGCCAGCAGTGGGACAGGGGCCACCGGGGAGCTGTTTTTT.

The gene calls are TRBV5-6 and TRBJ1-2; unclear D gene. The CDR3 runs 11 residues. The germline V gene has CDR1 SGHDT and CDR2 YYEEEE. Between the trimmed V and J ends, which lost 3 bases and 8 bases, there was a span of 8 bases. The CDR3 nucleotides read TGTGCCAGCAGCTCCTCTATAGGCTACACCTTC. Translation: CASSSSIGYTF.

This clone has a single count. The chain links TRBV18 to TRBJ2-7, with 14 nucleotides matching TRBD2. V was pared by 3 bases and J by 7 bases, with 5 bases of the junction left unmatched. The CDR3 totals 15 residues. The germline CDR1 and CDR2 sequences are KGHSH and LQKENI. The CDR3 is CASSPGLAGAREQYF. CDR3 sequence (DNA): TGTGCCAGCTCACCGGGACTAGCGGGAGCGAGGGAGCAGTACTTC.

The chain uses TRBV7-2 and TRBJ1-2, with D unresolved. The V end lost 4 bases, the J end lost 1 base, and 22 bases lay between the germline ends. Looked up from germline, CDR1 is SGHTA and CDR2 is FQGNSA. This CDR3 is 18 amino acids long. The CDR3 region has the DNA TGTGCCAGCAGCTCCGTTGGACTGTCGGGTTCGTTTAACTATGGCTACACCTTC. The encoded protein is CASSSVGLSGSFNYGYTF.

This clone has just one count. This chain joins TRBV29-1 and TRBJ1-1, with 8 nucleotides matching TRBD1. Germline V lookup: CDR1 SQVTM, CDR2 ANQGSEA. Trimming took 4 bases from V and 7 from J; bases not matched to a gene: 14. The CDR3 totals 15 residues. CDR3 nucleotides: TGCAGCGTTGTTCCCCAGGGGGCCCCTTATCTTGAAGCTTTCTTT. Translation gives CSVVPQGAPYLEAFF.

This chain joins TRBV7-9 and TRBJ2-5, with 9 bases fitting TRBD1. The CDR3 has 16 residues. Trimming removed 1 base from V and 2 bases from J; junction bases left unmatched: 5. Germline assignment: CDR1 SEHNR and CDR2 FQNEAQ (reference sequence). In nucleotides, the CDR3 is TGTGCCAGCAGCTTAGGGGGACAGGGTTGGCAAGAGACCCAGTACTTC. It is translated as CASSLGGQGWQETQYF.

This clone was counted between two and nine times. The chain is built from TRBV18 and TRBJ1-2; the D gene is possibly TRBD1 (6 bases). This CDR3 region has 13 residues. V lost 5 bases to trimming and J lost 6 bases, with 13 bases between them. CDR1 is KGHSH, CDR2 LQKENI, per germline. This CDR3 reads CASSIKQGDGYTF. CDR3 coding DNA: TGTGCCAGCTCAATCAAACAGGGAGATGGCTACACCTTC.

The chain is built from TRBV5-6 and TRBJ2-3; D may correspond to TRBD1 or TRBD2 (6 bases each). V lost 4 bases and J lost 3, with 12 bases in between. In germline, CDR1 is SGHDT, CDR2 YYEEEE. This CDR3 contains 14 residues. The CDR3 region has the DNA TGTGCCAGCAGCCGGGGGCTAGTTACAGATACGCAGTATTTT. This encodes CASSRGLVTDTQYF.

V and J are TRBV7-2 and TRBJ2-7, with a tentative D call TRBD2 (5 bases). Germline CDR1 and CDR2: SGHTA and FQGNSA. Trimming took 4 bases from V and 7 from J, leaving 17 bases between them. CDR3 length equals 14 residues. The CDR3 bases are TGTGCCAGCAGCTCCTTCGGGATCCTAGGGGAGCAGTACTTC. Protein product: CASSSFGILGEQYF. Full variable domain (remainder filled in from reference TRBV7-2 and TRBJ2-7): GAGVSQSPSNKVTEKGKDVELRCDPISGHTALYWYRQSLGQGLEFLIYFQGNSAPDKSGLPSDRFSAERTGGSVSTLTIQRTQQEDSAVYLCASSSFGILGEQYFGPGTRLTVT.

This rearrangement joins TRBV28 to TRBJ2-5; 8 bases are a match to TRBD2. The germline gives CDR1 MDHEN, CDR2 SYDVKM. V lost 7 bases, J lost 4 bases, and 17 bases stayed unmatched. This CDR3 has 17 residues. The CDR3 nucleotides read TGTGCCAGCACCAGTTCAGATGGACTAGCCCCAGTAGAGACCCAGTACTTC. Amino acid sequence: CASTSSDGLAPVETQYF. Full variable domain (missing parts from reference TRBV28 and TRBJ2-5): DVKVTQSSRYLVKRTGEKVFLECVQDMDHENMFWYRQDPGLGLRLIYFSYDVKMKEKGDIPEGYSVSREKKERFSLILESASTNQTSMYLCASTSSDGLAPVETQYFGPGTRLLVL.

This clone showed up just a few times. As DNA, the CDR3 is TGTGCCTGGAGTTTAACCCAGGGCAGAGGGGACACCATATATTTT. Protein: CAWSLTQGRGDTIYF. The V call is TRBV30, the J call TRBJ1-3, with TRBD1 as a possible D gene (5 bases). Germline loops: CDR1 GTSNPN, CDR2 SVGIG (reference sequence). CDR3 length: 15 residues. Trimming took 2 bases from V and 8 from J, leaving 19 bases between them. The full variable domain, rest sourced from reference TRBV30 and TRBJ1-3, is SQTIHQWPATLVQPVGSPLSLECTVEGTSNPNLYWYRQAAGRGLQLLFYSVGIGQISSEVPQNLSASRPQDRQFILSSKKLLLSDSGFYLCAWSLTQGRGDTIYFGEGSWLTVV.

The V gene is TRBV4-1, the J gene TRBJ1-5; tentatively, D is TRBD1 (5 bases). The CDR3 runs to 16 residues. CDR1 is MGHRA and CDR2 is YSYEKL in the germline V gene. Trimming took 3 bases from V and 0 from J, leaving 12 bases between them. In DNA form, the CDR3 reads TGCGCCAGCAGCCATCGAGACAGTTATAGCAATCAGCCCCAGCATTTT. Translating it yields CASSHRDSYSNQPQHF.

This clone appeared a single time. V gene TRBV9 combines with J gene TRBJ1-3; no firm D call. Germline values: CDR1 SGDLS, CDR2 YYNGEE. The CDR3 has 14 amino acids. V dropped 0 bases and J dropped 2 bases, with 6 bases sitting between them. DNA for the CDR3: TGTGCCAGCAGCGTAGCGTCAGCTGGAAACACCATATATTTT. The encoded protein is CASSVASAGNTIYF.

The chain uses TRBV19 and TRBJ2-5, with a tentative D call TRBD2 (7 bases). Trimming left V 3 bases short and J 4 bases short, with 15 bases between. Germline assignment: CDR1 LNHDA and CDR2 SQIVND (reference sequence). CDR3 length: 15 residues. CDR3 nucleotide sequence: TGTGCCAGTAGTATCGGAGGAGGGGGGGGAGAGACCCAGTACTTC. This sequence encodes CASSIGGGGGETQYF.

This chain links TRBV9 with TRBJ1-2, with D perhaps matching TRBD1 (6 bases). Looked up from germline, CDR1 is SGDLS and CDR2 is YYNGEE. The CDR3 consists of 14 residues. The V end was cut by 0 bases, the J end by 4 bases, with 10 bases between. The CDR3 nucleotides are TGTGCCAGCAGCGTAGATGACAGGCCCTATGGCTACACCTTC. Amino acid sequence: CASSVDDRPYGYTF.

The gene calls are TRBV15 and TRBJ1-6; maybe TRBD1 (5 bases). V dropped 1 base and J dropped 8 bases, with 12 bases sitting between them. The CDR3 loop spans 15 amino acids. Germline V lookup: CDR1 LNHNV, CDR2 YYDKDF (reference sequence). The CDR3 nucleotides are TGTGCCACCAGCAGAGTAGGCTTCAGGGATTCACCCCTCCACTTT. Its translation is CATSRVGFRDSPLHF.

In regard to this clone: A read error may produce the germline difference seen at one junction end. The CDR3 region has the DNA TGTGCCAGCAGTTTAGGCGGGAGACCCGGGGAGCTGTTTTTT. Its protein is CASSLGGRPGELFF. The chain has TRBV7-9 and TRBJ2-2, with 7 bases fitting TRBD2. The CDR3 spans 14 residues. Germline V CDR1 and CDR2: SEHNR, FQNEAQ (reference sequence).

The gene calls are TRBV30 and TRBJ2-1; D remains ambiguous. V was pared by 2 bases and J by 1 base, with 9 bases between. Germline V gene sequence: CDR1 GTSNPN, CDR2 SVGIG (reference sequence). The CDR3 runs to 14 residues. CDR3 amino acids: CAWSTGLSYNEQFF. CDR3 in DNA: TGTGCCTGGAGTACCGGTTTATCCTACAATGAGCAGTTCTTC.

This clone was seen a few times. The rearrangement links TRBV27 to TRBJ1-2, with D uncertain. The V gene lost 0 bases and the J gene lost 2 bases, with 4 bases spanning the gap. The CDR3 has 13 residues. The germline V gene has CDR1 MNHEY and CDR2 SMNVEV (reference sequence). CDR3 DNA sequence: TGTGCCAGCAGTTTATCGCAGAACTATGGCTACACCTTC. It translates to CASSLSQNYGYTF.

CDR3 amino acids: CASSPPGTGIYHEQFF. The CDR3 DNA reads as TGTGCCAGCTCACCACCGGGGACAGGGATTTATCATGAGCAGTTCTTC. The genes are TRBV18 and TRBJ2-1; 9 nucleotides align to TRBD1. J lost 8 bases, V lost 0 bases, and 8 bases had no gene match. The CDR3 runs to 16 residues. The germline V gene has CDR1 KGHSH and CDR2 LQKENI.